This entry features one T cell receptor (beta chain) sequence. The antigen is unknown. This entry belongs to a study of beta chain features in type 1 diabetes. The wider study: Examination spanned around 110,000,000 sorted cells from all samples.

Since all of the isolated RNA was reverse transcribed, expressed TCRB transcripts were what got sequenced. Using immunoSEQ multiplex PCR, the repertoire was profiled, and TCRdb retains in-frame clones only, with some absent. The sample includes 100,000 to 150,000 clones, around a sixth of them seen just once. Notes on the study in general: Significant though moderate, a shortening of TCRB CDR3s appeared in all four CD4+ subsets of Type 1 diabetes patients.

Material for sequencing was central memory CD4+ T cells from blood. The clonotype was recovered from a man between 18 and 29 years old with type 1 diabetes.

CDR3 loop: CASSQDSPDDEQFF. CDR3 bases: TGTGCCAGCAGCCAAGATTCCCCGGACGATGAGCAGTTCTTC. The chain links TRBV4-2 to TRBJ2-1; D unresolved. The CDR3 runs 14 residues. Germline-derived CDR1 and CDR2 are LGHNA and YNFKEQ. V was clipped by 0 bases and J by 8 bases, with 11 bases between them.